The present T cell receptor beta chain was sequenced within a study of a mutant IDH1 vaccine in newly diagnosed glioma. Whole-study findings and limits: Most patients, 85% to 95%, showed vaccine-induced immune responses.

Sample time point: week 23, last vaccination. What each vaccine dose contained was 300 ug of mutant IDH1 20-mer peptide, accompanied by topical imiquimod. A word on this clone: What it binds is unknown.

Profiled with immunoSEQ multiplex PCR; TCRdb holds only in-frame clones, not every one. The sample has tens of thousands of clones; approximately 76% are singletons. The specimen was PBMCs, collected from a glioma patient whose treatment included an IDH1 peptide vaccine. This clonotype originated in a man aged 50 to 59 with glioma.

Here the CDR3 reads CASSRWTGDYGYTF. CDR3 DNA: TGTGCCAGCAGCCGATGGACAGGGGACTATGGCTACACCTTC. The gene calls are TRBV14 and TRBJ1-2, with 9 bases identical to TRBD1. The CDR3 sequence is 14 residues long. Germline V gives CDR1 SGHDN, CDR2 FVKESK. The V gene end was trimmed by 4 bases and the J gene end by 3 bases; junction bases not matched to a gene: 3.